This entry concerns a single T cell receptor beta chain. The data derive from a study of CD8 T cell repertoires and HIV-1 epitope variants. Study at large: T cells were stimulated with Twenty-five Gag and Nef peptides separately. Controls were a CMV, EBV and flu peptide pool, Ebola AY9 negative control, and no-peptide well.

Germline loops: CDR1 SNHLY, CDR2 FYNNEI. This CDR3 has 14 residues. V was shortened by 6 bases and J by 0 bases, with 10 bases between the two germline ends. Libraries were prepared by immunoSEQ multiplex PCR; TCRdb keeps only in-frame clonotypes and omits some of them. The table shows under 100,000 clones, with roughly four fifths occurring only once. The source material was uncultured baseline CD8+ T cells from peripheral blood mononuclear cells (PBMCs). The clonotype comes from a male donor with HIV. V is TRBV2 and J is TRBJ2-3; D gene ambiguous. As DNA, the CDR3 is TGTGCCAGCAGGGCAGTCCTTAGCACAGATACGCAGTATTTT. Its protein product is CASRAVLSTDTQYF. The variable domain in full, with the rest retrieved from reference TRBV2 and TRBJ2-3, is EPEVTQTPSHQVTQMGQEVILRCVPISNHLYFYWYRQILGQKVEFLVSFYNNEISEKSEIFDDQFSVERPDGSNFTLKIRSTKLEDSAMYFCASRAVLSTDTQYFGPGTRLTVL.